The sequence of this T cell receptor beta chain was determined in a study of blood T cells in healthy people across ages. A second PCR, run for roughly 7 to 11 cycles, used a sample-barcoded 5' primer plus a J-beta primer mix. TCRdb used MiXCR to reprocess the 5' RACE reads, holding one entry per CDR3 protein. This table has 800,000 or so distinct CDR3 sequences, about 25% appearing once. V shed 3 bases, J shed 1 base, and the junction held 6 bases outside the gene matches. Per the germline V gene, CDR1 is SGHTA and CDR2 is FQGNSA. This CDR3 spans 16 amino acids. This clonotype was found a few times. Another study also made use of these data, one on T cells of mothers and their children. That source reports: A few healthy Caucasian mothers and their six children donated. Whatever RNA was extracted went entirely into cDNA synthesis, at roughly 1.5 ug per 15 ul.

Sequencing was carried out using blood. The TCR comes from a boy aged 5-17 years in good health. V and J are TRBV7-2 and TRBJ2-1; 7 bases are a match to TRBD1. CDR3 loop: CASSFPGQRSYNEQFF. DNA for the CDR3: TGTGCCAGCAGCTTCCCGGGACAGAGGTCCTACAATGAGCAGTTCTTC. Full variable domain (remainder filled in from reference TRBV7-2 and TRBJ2-1): GAGVSQSPSNKVTEKGKDVELRCDPISGHTALYWYRQSLGQGLEFLIYFQGNSAPDKSGLPSDRFSAERTGGSVSTLTIQRTQQEDSAVYLCASSFPGQRSYNEQFFGPGTRLTVL.